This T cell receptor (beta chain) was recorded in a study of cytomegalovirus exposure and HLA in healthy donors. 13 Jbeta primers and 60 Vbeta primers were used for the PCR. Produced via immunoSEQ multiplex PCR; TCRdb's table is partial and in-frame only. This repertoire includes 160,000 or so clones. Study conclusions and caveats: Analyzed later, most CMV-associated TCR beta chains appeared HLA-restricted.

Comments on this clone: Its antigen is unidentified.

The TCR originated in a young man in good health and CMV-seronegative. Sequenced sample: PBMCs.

The CDR3 sequence is CASMPGWTGGITEAFF. In DNA form, the CDR3 reads TGTGCCAGTATGCCGGGCTGGACAGGGGGTATCACTGAAGCTTTCTTT. This sequence joins TRBV19 and TRBJ1-1, with 10 bases that match TRBD1. V shed 7 bases, J shed 4 bases, and the junction held 12 bases outside the gene matches. Germline CDR1 is LNHDA and CDR2 is SQIVND (reference sequence). CDR3 length: 16 amino acids.